Listed below are T cell receptor beta chains from one sample, sequenced in a study of cytomegalovirus exposure and HLA in healthy donors. Sequencing was performed with immunoSEQ multiplex PCR; in TCRdb, only in-frame clones are kept and a portion is missing. Here the sample spans 200,000 or so clones, approximately 80% being singletons. Input material: PBMCs. The receptors come from a boy aged 2 to 9 in good health and CMV-seronegative. Each CDR3 is given with its conserved first and last residue. The D gene is left open where the match is weak. Not every row has a clone size; where given, it reads once, few, many or a size class.

D: -; size: -; V: TRBV7-2; J: TRBJ2-3; DNA: TGTGCCAGCAGTTCCCTTGGCACAGGTAGCACAGATACGCAGTATTTT; CDR3: CASSSLGTGSTDTQYF
D: TRBD1; size: -; V: TRBV5-1; J: TRBJ2-1; DNA: TGCGCCAGCAGCGGAACAGGGGACTCCTACAATGAGCAGTTCTTC; CDR3: CASSGTGDSYNEQFF
D: TRBD1; size: few; V: TRBV7-2; J: TRBJ1-2; DNA: TGTGCCAGCAGCCTCGGGACAGGGAATGGCTACACCTTC; CDR3: CASSLGTGNGYTF
D: TRBD1; size: -; V: TRBV7-2; J: TRBJ2-1; DNA: TGTGCCAGCAGCTTTAGACAGGGGCACAATGAGCAGTTCTTC; CDR3: CASSFRQGHNEQFF
D: -; size: -; V: TRBV7-2; J: TRBJ2-1; DNA: TGTGCCAGCAGCTTAGAACTGACAGGATGGGGCTACAATGAGCAGTTCTTC; CDR3: CASSLELTGWGYNEQFF
D: -; size: -; V: TRBV29-1; J: TRBJ1-2; DNA: TGCAGCGTTGGCCCGGACTATGGCTACACCTTC; CDR3: CSVGPDYGYTF
D: -; size: few; V: TRBV7-9; J: TRBJ2-3; DNA: TGTGCCAGCAGCAGTATCACAGTAACGCAGTATTTT; CDR3: CASSSITVTQYF
D: TRBD2; size: -; V: TRBV7-2; J: TRBJ2-3; DNA: TGTGCCAGCAGCTTACCCCTAGCGGGGGGGACAGATACGCAGTATTTT; CDR3: CASSLPLAGGTDTQYF
D: TRBD2; size: -; V: TRBV5-8; J: TRBJ2-5; DNA: TGTGCCAGCAGCTTGGGAATAGCGGGGGTGGAGACCCAGTACTTC; CDR3: CASSLGIAGVETQYF
D: TRBD1; size: -; V: TRBV6-5; J: TRBJ2-7; DNA: TGTGCCAGCAGTTGGACAGGGGGCTACGAGCAGTACTTC; CDR3: CASSWTGGYEQYF
D: -; size: -; V: TRBV7-9; J: TRBJ2-7; DNA: TGTGCCAGCAGCTTATCGAGCTACGAGCAGTACTTC; CDR3: CASSLSSYEQYF
D: -; size: -; V: TRBV6-5; J: TRBJ2-2; DNA: TGTGCCAGCAGCTCCGGACAGAACACCGGGGAGCTGTTTTTT; CDR3: CASSSGQNTGELFF
D: TRBD1; size: -; V: TRBV11-2; J: TRBJ2-7; DNA: TGTGCCAGCAGCCCCGGGACAGGGAACTACGAGCAGTACTTC; CDR3: CASSPGTGNYEQYF
D: -; size: -; V: TRBV11-2; J: TRBJ1-5; DNA: TGTGCCAGCAGCTTAGCGACTCCCGGTAGTGTCCAGCATTTT; CDR3: CASSLATPGSVQHF
D: TRBD2; size: -; V: TRBV6-5; J: TRBJ2-7; DNA: TGTGCCAGCAGTTACTCAGTCCAGCGGGGCTCCTACGAGCAGTACTTC; CDR3: CASSYSVQRGSYEQYF
D: TRBD1; size: -; V: TRBV7-2; J: TRBJ2-7; DNA: TGTGCCAGCAGCTTAGACAGGGGGCGCGAGCAGTACTTC; CDR3: CASSLDRGREQYF
D: -; size: -; V: TRBV5-6; J: TRBJ1-4; DNA: TGTGCCAGCAGCTTGGCTGGGGGCGAAAAACTGTTTTTT; CDR3: CASSLAGGEKLFF
D: TRBD1; size: -; V: TRBV5-1; J: TRBJ2-1; DNA: TGCGCCAGCAGCTTGCAAGGGGGCGGGCGGGATGAGCAGTTCTTC; CDR3: CASSLQGGGRDEQFF
D: TRBD2; size: -; V: TRBV2; J: TRBJ2-2; DNA: TGTGCCAGTTGCGGACTAGCGGCGAACACCGGGGAGCTGTTTTTT; CDR3: CASCGLAANTGELFF
D: -; size: -; V: TRBV2; J: TRBJ2-1; DNA: TGTGCCAGCACCTACCTTAATGAGCAGTTCTTC; CDR3: CASTYLNEQFF
D: -; size: -; V: TRBV7-9; J: TRBJ1-1; DNA: TGTGCCAGCAGCGCACAGGGTACTGAAGCTTTCTTT; CDR3: CASSAQGTEAFF
D: -; size: -; V: TRBV5-1; J: TRBJ2-3; DNA: TGCGCCAGCAGCTTGGTGCTAGAGGCCTACACAGATACGCAGTATTTT; CDR3: CASSLVLEAYTDTQYF
D: -; size: -; V: TRBV6-5; J: TRBJ1-2; DNA: TGTGCCAGCAGCCGCCGACAGGACGGTGGCTACACCTTC; CDR3: CASSRRQDGGYTF
D: -; size: once; V: TRBV7-2; J: TRBJ2-1; DNA: TGTGCCAGCAGCTTCACTCCCCTCTCCTACAATGAGCAGTTCTTC; CDR3: CASSFTPLSYNEQFF
D: -; size: -; V: TRBV6-1; J: TRBJ2-1; DNA: TGTGCCAGCAGCCCCGGGGTCAATGAGCAGTTCTTC; CDR3: CASSPGVNEQFF
D: -; size: -; V: TRBV7-3; J: TRBJ1-1; DNA: TGTGCCAGCAGCTTAGGGCAGGTGGGCACTGAAGCTTTCTTT; CDR3: CASSLGQVGTEAFF
D: -; size: -; V: TRBV7-2; J: TRBJ2-5; DNA: TGTGCCAGCAGCGCTCAGCTAGCGCTGAAAGAGACCCAGTACTTC; CDR3: CASSAQLALKETQYF
D: -; size: -; V: TRBV27; J: TRBJ2-7; DNA: TGTGCCAGCGCCACAGGGAACTACGAGCAGTACTTC; CDR3: CASATGNYEQYF
D: TRBD2; size: -; V: TRBV9; J: TRBJ2-3; DNA: TGTGCCAGCAGCTCTCGAGCGGGGGGTAGGACAGATACGCAGTGTTTT; CDR3: CASSSRAGGRTDTQCF
D: -; size: -; V: TRBV9; J: TRBJ2-2; DNA: TGTGCCAGCAGCGTAGCTGCAGGGGCAGCCGGGGAGCTGTTTTTT; CDR3: CASSVAAGAAGELFF
D: -; size: -; V: TRBV6-1; J: TRBJ2-4; DNA: TGTGCCAGCAGTCCTCGGCGGGTCGACAAAAACATTCAGTACTTC; CDR3: CASSPRRVDKNIQYF
D: TRBD2; size: -; V: TRBV29-1; J: TRBJ2-7; DNA: TGCAGCGCCCGAAGGGGACTAGCGGGGGGCGAGCAGTACTTC; CDR3: CSARRGLAGGEQYF
D: TRBD2; size: -; V: TRBV4-1; J: TRBJ2-5; DNA: TGCGCCAGCAGCCAACAGGGCGGGGGGCAAGAGACCCAGTACTTC; CDR3: CASSQQGGGQETQYF
D: -; size: -; V: TRBV11-2; J: TRBJ1-1; DNA: TGTGCCAGCAGGAGATGGGGGGGTCAGAACACTGAAGCTTTCTTT; CDR3: CASRRWGGQNTEAFF
D: -; size: -; V: TRBV9; J: TRBJ2-5; DNA: TGTGCCAGCAGCCCTCATGGGGCCTCCCTCCAAGAGACCCAGTACTTC; CDR3: CASSPHGASLQETQYF
D: TRBD2; size: -; V: TRBV7-9; J: TRBJ2-7; DNA: TGTGCCAGCAGCTTCGGGGGGAACTCAGGTTACGAGCAGTACTTC; CDR3: CASSFGGNSGYEQYF
D: TRBD1; size: -; V: TRBV2; J: TRBJ2-6; DNA: TGTGCCAGCGGGACAGGGGGCTTATCCTCTGGGGCCAACGTCCTGACTTTC; CDR3: CASGTGGLSSGANVLTF
D: -; size: -; V: TRBV2; J: TRBJ1-2; DNA: TGTGCCAGCAGTGACTCAGGGTTCCCAAGAGATGGCTACACCTTC; CDR3: CASSDSGFPRDGYTF
D: TRBD1; size: once; V: TRBV6-6; J: TRBJ1-1; DNA: TGTGCCAGCAGGTACAGGGGAGGTGCAAACACTGAAGCTTTCTTT; CDR3: CASRYRGGANTEAFF
D: -; size: -; V: TRBV6-4; J: TRBJ2-7; DNA: TGTGCCATTCCCCACGAGGGTCGAGACGAGCAGTACTTC; CDR3: CAIPHEGRDEQYF
D: -; size: -; V: TRBV7-2; J: TRBJ1-5; DNA: TGTGCCAGCAGCCTTAACGGGCAGCCCCAGCATTTT; CDR3: CASSLNGQPQHF
D: TRBD2; size: -; V: TRBV5-6; J: TRBJ2-3; DNA: TGTGCCAGCAGCTTACTAGCGGGGCCCCGGCCCACGCAGTATTTT; CDR3: CASSLLAGPRPTQYF
D: TRBD1; size: -; V: TRBV5-4; J: TRBJ1-2; DNA: TGTGCCAGCAGCTTGGACAGGGGCTATGGCTACACCTTC; CDR3: CASSLDRGYGYTF
D: -; size: once; V: TRBV6-5; J: TRBJ1-1; DNA: TGTGCCAGCAACCGAGGGAGGAACACTGAAGCTTTCTTT; CDR3: CASNRGRNTEAFF
D: -; size: -; V: TRBV2; J: TRBJ2-7; DNA: TGTGCCAGCCGTGGGCACGAGCAGTACTTC; CDR3: CASRGHEQYF
D: -; size: -; V: TRBV2; J: TRBJ1-4; DNA: TGTGCCAGCAGTGTAGACTATACCGATACAACTAATGAAAAACTGTTTTTT; CDR3: CASSVDYTDTTNEKLFF
D: TRBD1; size: -; V: TRBV6-5; J: TRBJ1-1; DNA: TGTGCCAGCAGTGTCACAGGGGGGCGGGCTGAAGCTTTCTTT; CDR3: CASSVTGGRAEAFF
D: -; size: -; V: TRBV6-5; J: TRBJ2-7; DNA: TGTGCCAGCAGTTACTCTCGAGGGAGCTCCTACGAGCAGTACTTC; CDR3: CASSYSRGSSYEQYF
D: TRBD2; size: -; V: TRBV5-4; J: TRBJ2-3; DNA: TGTGCCAGCAGCCCATGGACTAGCGGGGAAGATACGCAGTATTTT; CDR3: CASSPWTSGEDTQYF
D: TRBD2; size: -; V: TRBV11-3; J: TRBJ2-5; DNA: TGTGCCAGCAGCTTAGGAGGACTAGCGGGGGGGCCTTCAAAAGAGACCCAGTACTTC; CDR3: CASSLGGLAGGPSKETQYF